This T cell receptor (beta chain) was observed in a study of blood T cell repertoires in COVID-19 (dated by TCRdb to 2020 to 2022). Context from the whole study: Samples covering the acute and convalescent phases of COVID-19 were provided by collaborators in the United States, Italy and Spain. The material from the prospective study consisted of cDNA or gDNA derived from T cells, B-cell-depleted T cells, or PBMCs. Deeply sampled blood TCRbeta repertoires from subjects exposed to, actively infected with, or recovered from COVID-19 were included in the dataset. The repertoires were released in a freely available public database intended as a resource for research on the immune response to SARS-CoV-2. The samples were drawn from the first 160 participants of the ongoing ImmuneRACE study and from 950 to 1,500 subjects provided by 6 global collaborators. A de-identified subject ID, COVID-19 status, age in years and sex were almost always included in the sample metadata. Where HLA class I and class II types were available, the types were taken from metadata supplied by the sample provider, not from assay-based typing.

As to this clone: It has no known antigen specificity. No qualities accompany the bases; no much larger clone lies one base away.

Trimming costs V 6 bases and J 3 bases, and their ends lie 5 bases apart. CDR1 and CDR2 were assigned from the germline V gene as MGHDK and SYGVNS. The CDR3 has 11 amino acids, counting the end cysteine and phenylalanine. Just CDR3 DNA is preserved here, 33 bases in frame from base 1. General findings and caveats noted by the study authors: The quantity of clinical and demographic metadata differed by source and by participant and was supplied without curation.

One collaborating source in Seattle enrolled patients while the patients were actively infected and followed the patients over time throughout the course of disease. Collaborating institutions collected whole blood in K2EDTA tubes following their own protocols. For TCRbeta analysis, collaborators shipped samples in one of three forms: frozen whole blood, isolated PBMCs, or DNA extracted from either of those sample types. TCRbeta CDR3 regions were amplified from genomic DNA using the immunoSEQ Assay, a bias-controlled multiplex PCR. Under the source paper's analysis protocol: The number of nucleated cells in each sample was estimated from the amplification of reference gene primers within the assay. To quantify the absolute abundance of each unique TCRbeta CDR3 rearrangement, sequence reads were collapsed and filtered. Productive Simpson clonality was computed per sample as the square root of Simpson's diversity index over productive rearrangements. Not all clones reach the TCRdb copy of this immuneACCESS table, which keeps in-frame sequences only. Checked studies attribute under half of the gap to unresolved V genes and leave the rest unexplained. Clone size and V and J calls were adopted from that table, with D and trimming inferred from the DNA. This sample lists around 150,000 clones; 92% were detected once. More than 4.5% of the sample goes to the ten largest clones.

The source of this sequence is a man aged 25 to 45 with COVID-19, enrolled during active disease. Input material: peripheral blood. The V gene is TRBV25-1 and the J gene is TRBJ1-1, with the D gene too uncertain to name. The bases read TGTGCCAGCAGCGACTACACTGAAGCTTTCTTT. Its protein product is CASSDYTEAFF.